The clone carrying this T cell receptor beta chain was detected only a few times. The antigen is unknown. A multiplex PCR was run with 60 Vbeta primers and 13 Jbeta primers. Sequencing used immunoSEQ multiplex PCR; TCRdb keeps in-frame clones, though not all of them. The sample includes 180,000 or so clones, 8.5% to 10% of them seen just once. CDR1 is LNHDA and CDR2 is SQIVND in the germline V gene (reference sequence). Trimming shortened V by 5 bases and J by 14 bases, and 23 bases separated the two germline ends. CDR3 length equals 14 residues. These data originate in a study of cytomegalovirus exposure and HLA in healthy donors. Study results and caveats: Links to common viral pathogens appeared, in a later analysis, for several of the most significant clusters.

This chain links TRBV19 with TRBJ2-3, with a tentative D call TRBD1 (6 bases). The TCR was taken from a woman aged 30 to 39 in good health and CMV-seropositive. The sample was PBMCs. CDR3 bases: TGTGCCAGTAGTGAATACAGGGATCAGGGGCAGTGGTATTTT. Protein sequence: CASSEYRDQGQWYF.